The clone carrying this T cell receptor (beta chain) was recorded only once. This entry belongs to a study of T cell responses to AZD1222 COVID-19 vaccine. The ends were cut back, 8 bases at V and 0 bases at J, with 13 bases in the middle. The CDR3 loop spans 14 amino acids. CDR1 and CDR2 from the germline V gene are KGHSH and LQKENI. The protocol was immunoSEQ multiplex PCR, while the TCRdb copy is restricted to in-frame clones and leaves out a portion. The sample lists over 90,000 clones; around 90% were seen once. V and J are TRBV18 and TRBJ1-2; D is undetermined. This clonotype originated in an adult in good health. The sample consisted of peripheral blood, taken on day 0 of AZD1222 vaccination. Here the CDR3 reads CASLRSYANYGYTF. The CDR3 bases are TGTGCCAGCCTGCGGAGCTATGCTAACTATGGCTACACCTTC.